A selection of T cell receptor beta chains follows, all from one sample in a study of pediatric ulcerative colitis. Sequencing used immunoSEQ multiplex PCR; TCRdb keeps in-frame clones, though not all of them. The sample contains tens of thousands of clones, 78% of which appear only once. Sequenced input: gut tissue. The receptors derive from a girl aged 5 to 17 with moderate ulcerative colitis. Each CDR3 is given with its conserved first and last residue. A D gene is named only where the DNA matches it firmly. Size tells how often a clone was seen (once, few, many) or the class of an expanded clone, and some rows leave it out.

V	J	size	D	CDR3	DNA
TRBV7-6	TRBJ2-1	.	.	CASSQGGSEQFF	TGTGCCAGCAGCCAAGGGGGAAGTGAGCAGTTCTTC
TRBV28	TRBJ2-1	.	TRBD1	CASRPGGRYNEQFF	TGTGCCAGCAGACCAGGGGGCAGATACAATGAGCAGTTCTTC
TRBV2	TRBJ2-2	.	TRBD1	CASSGARGPDTGELFF	TGTGCCAGCAGTGGAGCCAGGGGGCCAGACACCGGGGAGCTGTTTTTT
TRBV29-1	TRBJ2-7	.	.	CSVVGNSRYEQYF	TGCAGCGTTGTTGGGAACTCCCGCTACGAGCAGTACTTC
TRBV27	TRBJ2-7	.	.	CASSLSPARVGYEQYF	TGTGCCAGCAGTTTATCCCCCGCTAGGGTGGGCTACGAGCAGTACTTC
TRBV27	TRBJ2-1	.	TRBD2	CASSLEGTSGPSSYNEQFF	TGTGCCAGCAGTTTGGAGGGGACTAGCGGGCCTAGCTCCTACAATGAGCAGTTCTTC
TRBV7-9	TRBJ1-3	.	TRBD1	CASSPWTGRRGNTIYF	TGTGCCAGCAGCCCATGGACAGGGAGACGGGGGAACACCATATATTTT
TRBV7-2	TRBJ1-1	.	.	CASSLGQARSEAFF	TGTGCCAGCAGCTTAGGACAGGCCCGATCTGAAGCTTTCTTT
TRBV19	TRBJ2-1	.	.	CASSPIAVGYNEQFF	TGTGCCAGTAGCCCCATTGCGGTGGGGTACAATGAGCAGTTCTTC
TRBV6-1	TRBJ1-2	few	.	CASRSVDYGYTF	TGTGCCAGCAGGTCAGTCGACTATGGCTACACCTTC
TRBV5-6	TRBJ2-3	.	.	CASSGQNTDTQYF	TGTGCCAGCAGCGGACAGAACACAGATACGCAGTATTTT
TRBV5-4	TRBJ1-2	.	.	CASSLGVGAGAGYTF	TGTGCCAGCAGCTTGGGAGTAGGGGCTGGGGCAGGCTACACCTTC
TRBV30	TRBJ2-5	once	.	CAWSPPVEETQYF	TGTGCCTGGAGTCCGCCCGTAGAAGAGACCCAGTACTTC
TRBV6-1	TRBJ1-2	.	.	CASSESVFIVGFGGYTF	TGTGCCAGCAGTGAATCCGTCTTTATAGTGGGGTTCGGGGGCTACACCTTC
TRBV30	TRBJ1-4	.	TRBD1	CAWSPRLGQGFQTNEKLFF	TGTGCCTGGAGTCCCCGGTTGGGACAGGGCTTTCAAACTAATGAAAAACTGTTTTTT
TRBV29-1	TRBJ2-1	once	TRBD2	CSVKPSGSDEQFF	TGCAGCGTTAAGCCTAGCGGGAGCGATGAGCAGTTCTTC
TRBV11-1	TRBJ2-1	.	TRBD2	CASSLVRGTRPYNEQFF	TGTGCCAGCAGCTTAGTTCGGGGGACTAGACCTTACAATGAGCAGTTCTTC
TRBV27	TRBJ1-1	few	.	CATQILNTEAFF	TGTGCCACCCAAATTTTGAACACTGAAGCTTTCTTT
TRBV6-1	TRBJ2-2	.	.	CASRRGRPQTGELFF	TGTGCCAGCCGAAGGGGACGCCCACAGACCGGGGAGCTGTTTTTT
TRBV30	TRBJ1-3	.	.	CAWSVRRQLSGNTIYF	TGTGCCTGGAGTGTAAGGCGACAGCTCTCTGGAAACACCATATATTTT
TRBV15	TRBJ2-1	.	.	CATSPLGRNEQFF	TGTGCCACCAGCCCGCTTGGAAGGAATGAGCAGTTCTTC
TRBV7-2	TRBJ2-4	.	.	CASSFDRKNIQYF	TGTGCCAGCAGCTTCGACAGAAAAAACATTCAGTACTTC
TRBV29-1	TRBJ2-2	.	.	CSVAPLNTGELFF	TGCAGCGTTGCACCACTGAACACCGGGGAGCTGTTTTTT
TRBV5-1	TRBJ1-1	.	TRBD1	CASKGDRGTEAFF	TGCGCCAGCAAAGGGGACAGGGGGACTGAAGCTTTCTTT
TRBV2	TRBJ1-1	few	.	CASSDGTTLF	TGTGCCAGCAGTGACGGGACCACCCTCTTT
TRBV7-9	TRBJ2-1	.	.	CASSPNQRTYNEQFF	TGTGCCAGCAGTCCTAACCAGCGGACCTACAATGAGCAGTTCTTC
TRBV2	TRBJ1-6	few	TRBD1	CAGGQRNNSPLHF	TGTGCCGGGGGACAGAGGAATAATTCACCCCTCCACTTT
TRBV4-1	TRBJ1-1	.	.	CASSQGVPNTEAFF	TGCGCCAGCAGCCAAGGAGTCCCGAACACTGAAGCTTTCTTT
TRBV29-1	TRBJ1-2	.	.	CSVEEAGRGAYDGYTF	TGCAGCGTTGAAGAGGCGGGCCGCGGGGCTTACGATGGCTACACCTTC
TRBV27	TRBJ1-2	.	TRBD1	CASSPWTGGSYGYTF	TGTGCCAGCAGTCCCTGGACAGGGGGTTCCTATGGCTACACCTTC
TRBV5-1	TRBJ2-7	.	.	CASSLPSYEQYF	TGCGCCAGCAGCCTACCCTCCTACGAGCAGTACTTC
TRBV2	TRBJ1-5	.	.	CASSGDIGQPQHF	TGTGCCAGCAGTGGGGACATTGGTCAGCCCCAGCATTTT
TRBV5-1	TRBJ2-6	.	.	CASSLVGGRPGANVLTF	TGCGCCAGCAGCTTGGTAGGGGGGCGACCTGGGGCCAACGTCCTGACTTTC
TRBV18	TRBJ2-2	.	TRBD1	CASSFLGTDTGELFF	TGTGCCAGCTCATTTCTGGGGACAGACACCGGGGAGCTGTTTTTT
TRBV5-1	TRBJ2-7	.	.	CASSLEGLPYEQYF	TGCGCCAGCAGCTTGGAGGGTCTACCCTACGAGCAGTACTTC
TRBV14	TRBJ2-1	.	.	CASSQDRGIQDSRYNEQFF	TGTGCCAGCAGCCAAGACCGGGGAATTCAGGACTCTCGATACAATGAGCAGTTCTTC
TRBV14	TRBJ2-3	once	.	CASSPLSSTDTQYF	TGTGCCAGCAGCCCCCTGTCTAGCACAGATACGCAGTATTTT
TRBV5-1	TRBJ2-2	once	.	CASSFATDRPGELFF	TGCGCCAGCAGCTTTGCGACCGATCGGCCCGGGGAGCTGTTTTTT
TRBV18	TRBJ2-1	.	.	CASSPERLEGSYNEQFF	TGTGCCAGCTCTCCGGAGAGGTTGGAGGGGAGCTACAATGAGCAGTTCTTC
TRBV4-1	TRBJ1-1	once	.	CASSQEGEGNTEAFF	TGCGCCAGCAGCCAAGAAGGGGAGGGAAACACTGAAGCTTTCTTT
TRBV11-3	TRBJ2-1	.	.	CASSSVDGNNEQFF	TGTGCCAGCAGCTCGGTGGACGGAAACAATGAGCAGTTCTTC
TRBV7-9	TRBJ2-5	.	.	CASSPDLETQYF	TGTGCCAGCAGCCCGGACTTAGAGACCCAGTACTTC
TRBV4-1	TRBJ1-4	.	TRBD1	CASSTGTGRTNEKLFF	TGCGCCAGCAGCACCGGGACAGGGCGGACTAATGAAAAACTGTTTTTT
TRBV4-3	TRBJ2-2	once	.	CASSQDLVEGMNSGELFF	TGCGCCAGCAGCCAAGATCTGGTGGAGGGGATGAACTCCGGGGAGCTGTTTTTT
TRBV11-2	TRBJ2-3	.	TRBD1	CASSGDRGVTDTQYF	TGTGCCAGCAGCGGGGACAGGGGCGTTACAGATACGCAGTATTTT
TRBV19	TRBJ2-3	.	TRBD2	CATRYLAGGPRGTDTQYF	TGTGCCACGCGATACCTAGCGGGAGGGCCGCGGGGGACAGATACGCAGTATTTT
TRBV11-2	TRBJ2-1	.	.	CASSKVQGPRINEQFF	TGTGCCAGCAGCAAAGTCCAGGGGCCCAGGATCAATGAGCAGTTCTTC
TRBV15	TRBJ2-2	.	.	CATSNWGSNTGELFF	TGTGCCACCAGCAATTGGGGGTCGAACACCGGGGAGCTGTTTTTT
TRBV19	TRBJ1-1	.	TRBD1	CASSIVPQGGNTEAFF	TGTGCCAGTAGTATAGTCCCGCAGGGGGGGAACACTGAAGCTTTCTTT
TRBV10-3	TRBJ1-3	.	.	CAISESGAEGNTIYF	TGTGCCATCAGTGAGTCCGGGGCGGAGGGAAACACCATATATTTT
TRBV7-3	TRBJ1-5	few	.	CASSLGGEQPQHF	TGTGCCAGCAGCTTAGGAGGGGAACAGCCCCAGCATTTT
TRBV2	TRBJ2-7	few	.	CASSVKRARYEQYF	TGTGCCAGCAGCGTTAAGCGGGCCCGCTACGAGCAGTACTTC
TRBV11-2	TRBJ2-7	.	.	CASSWNRDTAYEQYF	TGTGCCAGCAGTTGGAACCGGGACACTGCCTACGAGCAGTACTTC
TRBV6-1	TRBJ1-1	.	TRBD1	CASRAGGASEAFF	TGTGCCAGCAGAGCAGGGGGCGCGTCTGAAGCTTTCTTT
TRBV28	TRBJ2-5	.	.	CASSPRDGRQETQYF	TGTGCCAGCAGCCCTCGAGACGGTCGCCAAGAGACCCAGTACTTC
TRBV10-2	TRBJ1-4	few	.	CASSESRFGEKLFF	TGCGCCAGCAGTGAGTCTAGATTCGGAGAAAAACTGTTTTTT
TRBV19	TRBJ1-4	.	.	CASSEIGLIGEKLFF	TGTGCCAGTAGTGAAATCGGACTAATAGGGGAAAAACTGTTTTTT
TRBV21-1	TRBJ2-3	.	.	CASSKDPAGGPSTDTQYF	TGTGCCAGCAGCAAAGATCCGGCGGGGGGTCCTAGCACAGATACGCAGTATTTT
TRBV6-1	TRBJ1-1	.	.	CASSVPPDSPNTEAFF	TGTGCCAGCAGTGTCCCTCCGGACAGCCCGAACACTGAAGCTTTCTTT
TRBV18	TRBJ2-7	.	.	CASSPGTADYEQYF	TGTGCCAGCTCACCCGGGACGGCAGACTACGAGCAGTACTTC